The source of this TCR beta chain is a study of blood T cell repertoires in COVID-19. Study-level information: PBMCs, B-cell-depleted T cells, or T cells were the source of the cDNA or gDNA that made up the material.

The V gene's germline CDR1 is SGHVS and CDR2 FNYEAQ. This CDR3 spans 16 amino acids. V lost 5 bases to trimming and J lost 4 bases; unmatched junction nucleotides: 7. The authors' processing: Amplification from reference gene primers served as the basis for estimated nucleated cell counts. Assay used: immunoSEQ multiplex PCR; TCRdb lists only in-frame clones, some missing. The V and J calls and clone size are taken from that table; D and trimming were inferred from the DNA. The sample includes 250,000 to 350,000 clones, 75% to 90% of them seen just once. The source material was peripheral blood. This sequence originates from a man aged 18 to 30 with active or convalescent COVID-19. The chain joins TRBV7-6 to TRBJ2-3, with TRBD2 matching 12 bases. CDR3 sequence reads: CASSPLAGGLSDTQYF. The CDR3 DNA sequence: TGTGCCAGCAGCCCTCTAGCGGGAGGGCTCTCAGATACGCAGTATTTT. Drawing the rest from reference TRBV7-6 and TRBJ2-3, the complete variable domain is GAGVSQSPRYKVTKRGQDVALRCDPISGHVSLYWYRQALGQGPEFLTYFNYEAQQDKSGLPNDRFSAERPEGSISTLTIQRTEQRDSAMYRCASSPLAGGLSDTQYFGPGTRLTVL.